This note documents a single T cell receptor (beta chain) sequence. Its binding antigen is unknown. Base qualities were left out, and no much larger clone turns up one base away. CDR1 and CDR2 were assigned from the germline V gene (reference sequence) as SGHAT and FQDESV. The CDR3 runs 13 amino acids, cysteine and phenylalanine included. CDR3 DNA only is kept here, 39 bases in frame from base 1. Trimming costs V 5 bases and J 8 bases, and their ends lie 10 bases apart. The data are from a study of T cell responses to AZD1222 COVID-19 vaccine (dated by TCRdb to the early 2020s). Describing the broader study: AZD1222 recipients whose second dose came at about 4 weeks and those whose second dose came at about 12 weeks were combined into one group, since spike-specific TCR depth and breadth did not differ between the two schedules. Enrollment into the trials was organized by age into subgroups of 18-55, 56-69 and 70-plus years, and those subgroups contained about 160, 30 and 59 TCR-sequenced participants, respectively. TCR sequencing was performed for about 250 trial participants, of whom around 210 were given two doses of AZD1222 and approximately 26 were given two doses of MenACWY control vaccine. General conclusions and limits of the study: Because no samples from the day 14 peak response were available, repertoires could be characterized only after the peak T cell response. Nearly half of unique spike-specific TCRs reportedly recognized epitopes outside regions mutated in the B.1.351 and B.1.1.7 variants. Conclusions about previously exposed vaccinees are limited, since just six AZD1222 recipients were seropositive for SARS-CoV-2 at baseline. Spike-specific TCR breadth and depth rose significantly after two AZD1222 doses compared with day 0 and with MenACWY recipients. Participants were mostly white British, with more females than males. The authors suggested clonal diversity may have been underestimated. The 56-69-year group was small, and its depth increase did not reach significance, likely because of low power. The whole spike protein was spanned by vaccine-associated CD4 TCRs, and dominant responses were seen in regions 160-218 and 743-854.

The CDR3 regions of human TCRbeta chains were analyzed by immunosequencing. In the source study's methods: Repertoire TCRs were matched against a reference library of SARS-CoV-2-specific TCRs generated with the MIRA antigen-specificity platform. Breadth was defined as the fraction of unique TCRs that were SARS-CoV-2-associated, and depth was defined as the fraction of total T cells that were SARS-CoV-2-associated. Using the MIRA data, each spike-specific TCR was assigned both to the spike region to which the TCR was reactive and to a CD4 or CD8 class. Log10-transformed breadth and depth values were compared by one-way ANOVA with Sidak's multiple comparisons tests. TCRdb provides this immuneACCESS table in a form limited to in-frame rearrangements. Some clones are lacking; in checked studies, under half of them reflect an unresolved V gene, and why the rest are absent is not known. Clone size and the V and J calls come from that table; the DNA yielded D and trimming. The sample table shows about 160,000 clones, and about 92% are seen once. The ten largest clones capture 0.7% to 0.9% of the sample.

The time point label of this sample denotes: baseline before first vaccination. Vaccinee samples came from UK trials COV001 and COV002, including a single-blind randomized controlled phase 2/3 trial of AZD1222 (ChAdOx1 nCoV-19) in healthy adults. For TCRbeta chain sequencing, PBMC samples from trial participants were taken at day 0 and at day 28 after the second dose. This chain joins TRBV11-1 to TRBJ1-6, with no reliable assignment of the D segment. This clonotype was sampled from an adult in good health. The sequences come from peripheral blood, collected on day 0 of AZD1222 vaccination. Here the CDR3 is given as CASSLRAYSPLHF. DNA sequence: TGTGCCAGCAGCCTTAGGGCTTATTCACCCCTCCACTTT.